These 3 T cell receptor beta chains originate from one sample sequenced in a study of blood T cell repertoires in COVID-19. Produced via immunoSEQ multiplex PCR; TCRdb's table is partial and in-frame only. The sample includes under 100,000 clones, 87% of them seen just once. Sequenced: peripheral blood. The receptor set was obtained from a man between 25 and 39 years old with acute or convalescent COVID-19.

V gene TRBV25-1 combines with J gene TRBJ2-2; D unresolved. This CDR3 has 14 amino acids. V was pared by 1 base and J by 7 bases, with 10 bases between. Looked up from germline, CDR1 is MGHDK and CDR2 is SYGVNS. CDR3 sequence: CASSESHSSGELFF. The CDR3 nucleotides are TGTGCCAGCAGTGAATCCCACAGTAGCGGGGAGCTGTTTTTT.

This clone has only a few counts. The V and J genes are TRBV9 and TRBJ2-5, with D tentatively TRBD1 (6 bases). The CDR3 sequence is 13 residues long. Per germline, CDR1 SGDLS and CDR2 YYNGEE. V was clipped by 4 bases and J by 14 bases, with 21 bases between them. The CDR3 loop reads CASSSRDTQPNYF. In DNA, the CDR3 is TGTGCCAGCAGCAGCCGGGACACCCAACCAAACTACTTC.

The chain employs TRBV29-1 and TRBJ1-1, with D unclear. Trimming stripped 6 bases from V and 1 base from J, with 6 bases between. The length of the CDR3 is 11 residues. Germline lookup yields CDR1 SQVTM and CDR2 ANQGSEA. The CDR3 nucleotides read TGCAGCGTGGGAGAGAACACTGAAGCTTTCTTT. Amino acids: CSVGENTEAFF.